What follows is one TCR beta chain and its context. The antigen remains undetermined. The sample originates from a study of T-cell memory formation after mild COVID-19. Findings of the study overall: Pre-infection memory held some responding clones, suggesting pre-existing cross-reactive T cells responded. While clones contracting from day 15 to 85 were balanced between CD4 and CD8, later expanders leaned CD4+.

CDR1 MNHEY and CDR2 SVGAGI come from the germline V gene. CDR3 length: 13 amino acids. J lost 7 bases, V lost 7 bases, and 4 bases had no gene match. TCR alpha and TCR beta cDNA libraries with sample barcodes and UMIs came from 5'RACE using constant-segment primers. One entry per CDR3 protein, called by TCRdb with MiXCR from the 5' RACE reads. This table holds a few hundred thousand distinct CDR3 sequences, roughly 16% found once. Sequences were obtained from PBMCs or a T cell subset sorted from them (not recorded which). This receptor was obtained from a man aged 18 to 35 who had mild COVID-19 (a few samples of this study predate the infection). Cell type and time point are not known. The genes are TRBV6-5 and TRBJ2-2, with 9 bases aligning to TRBD2. The CDR3 protein is CASNPAGGGELFF. The CDR3 coding sequence is TGTGCCAGCAATCCAGCGGGGGGCGGGGAGCTGTTTTTT.